Listed here is a single TCR beta chain. Its antigen remains unknown. This entry comes from a study of OX40 agonist ivuxolimab in advanced cancers. Sequenced by immunoSEQ multiplex PCR; TCRdb stores in-frame clones only, minus some. The data hold roughly 100,000 clones, with around 90% observed a single time. After removal of 3 bases from V and 6 bases from J, the junction contained 14 bases not matched to a gene. This CDR3 is built from 17 residues. The V gene's germline CDR1 is SGHRS and CDR2 YFSETQ. Notes on the study in general: It was also the case that some nonresponders had low normalized T-cell clonal expansion. In the 0.1 to 3.0 mg/kg range, CD4+ and CD8+ blood T cells had expanded clonally by week 6.

The source material was CD4+ or CD8+ T cells sorted from blood, sampled in a trial of the OX40 agonist ivuxolimab. This receptor was taken from an adult with an advanced solid tumor such as melanoma, head and neck, liver or kidney cancer. The rearrangement joins TRBV5-1 to TRBJ2-1, with 8 bases matching TRBD2. The CDR3 sequence is CASSYGPRAGASNEQFF. As DNA, the CDR3 is TGCGCCAGCAGCTACGGACCTCGAGCGGGGGCGAGCAATGAGCAGTTCTTC.